This TCR beta chain was identified in a study of cytomegalovirus exposure and HLA in healthy donors. The V segment lost 2 bases and the J segment 4 bases; nucleotides outside the gene matches: 4. Germline V CDR1 and CDR2: SGHAT, FQDESV (reference sequence). The CDR3 runs 15 residues. The PCR was carried out with 60 Vbeta primers and 13 Jbeta primers. TCRdb's copy holds only in-frame clones and misses some; the assay was immunoSEQ multiplex PCR. The profile shows about 110,000 clones, around 80% of them singletons. Broader study findings: The records held CMV serostatus as the only immune exposure information.

Worth noting for this clone: Its antigen is not known.

This chain uses TRBV11-1 with TRBJ1-2, with TRBD1 matching 10 bases. Material: PBMCs. The receptor's source is a female donor in good health and CMV-seropositive. The CDR3 DNA follows: TGTGCCAGCAGCTTAAGCGACAGGGGGCCCTATGGCTACACCTTC. This encodes CASSLSDRGPYGYTF.